This entry lists 20 T cell receptor beta chains sequenced from one sample in a study of shared clonotypes between healthy human individuals. Naivety among CD8 cells was defined by CD45RO negativity and positive CCR7 selection, thereby excluding terminally differentiated effector memory CD45RA+ cells. The protocol was immunoSEQ multiplex PCR, while the TCRdb copy is restricted to in-frame clones and leaves out a portion. The sample includes roughly 2.1 million clones, 93% of them seen just once. Sequencing was performed on naive CD8+ T cells from PBMCs. The receptors come from a man aged 18 to 30 in good health. Some clones in this sample may be carry-over from other donors' samples.

V gene TRBV15 combines with J gene TRBJ2-7, with 10 bases lining up with TRBD1. CDR1 LNHNV and CDR2 YYDKDF come from the germline V gene (reference sequence). With V trimmed by 3 bases and J by 6 bases, 11 bases remained unmatched. The CDR3 is made up of 16 amino acids. Here the CDR3 DNA reads TGTGCCACCAGCAGTAACCGGGACAGGGGTCGCATCGAGCAGTACTTC. Amino acids: CATSSNRDRGRIEQYF.

This rearrangement joins TRBV12-5 to TRBJ2-2; the D gene is possibly TRBD2 (5 bases). CDR3 size: 17 residues. CDR1 LGHNT and CDR2 FRNRAP come from the germline V gene. The ends were cut back, 0 bases at V and 4 bases at J, with 15 bases in the middle. The CDR3: CASGLVRGSVGTGELFF. The CDR3 bases are TGTGCTAGTGGTTTGGTACGAGGGTCGGTAGGCACCGGGGAGCTGTTTTTT.

The chain is built from TRBV4-1 and TRBJ2-2; D gene uncertain. Trimming removed 1 base at V and 4 bases at J, with 7 bases between. Germline CDR1 MGHRA, CDR2 YSYEKL. The CDR3 sequence is 14 residues long. In nucleotides, the CDR3 is TGCGCCAGCAGCCAAGGACATTCCACCGGGGAGCTGTTTTTT. This encodes CASSQGHSTGELFF.

The rearrangement joins TRBV28 to TRBJ2-3; 9 bases are a match to TRBD1. Germline assignment: CDR1 MDHEN and CDR2 SYDVKM. The CDR3 is made up of 14 amino acids. The V segment lost 6 bases and the J segment 7 bases; nucleotides outside the gene matches: 8. The CDR3 sequence: CASSQRDRAYTQYF. The CDR3 nucleotides read TGTGCCAGCAGCCAGCGGGACAGGGCATATACGCAGTATTTT. Filled out from reference TRBV28 and TRBJ2-3, the complete variable domain reads DVKVTQSSRYLVKRTGEKVFLECVQDMDHENMFWYRQDPGLGLRLIYFSYDVKMKEKGDIPEGYSVSREKKERFSLILESASTNQTSMYLCASSQRDRAYTQYFGPGTRLTVL.

V usage is TRBV9 and J usage is TRBJ1-1; a possible D gene is TRBD1 (6 bases). The germline V and J ends were trimmed by 3 bases and 10 bases, with 16 bases remaining between them. Germline CDR1 reads SGDLS; CDR2 reads YYNGEE. This CDR3 has 13 amino acids. The CDR3 is CASSEGLGGGAFF. The DNA of the CDR3 is TGTGCCAGCAGCGAGGGACTTGGAGGGGGAGCTTTCTTT.

The CDR3 DNA follows: TGTGCCAGCAGCCCGTTTACCCGGACAGGGGGGGCTAGGGATCAGCCCCAGCATTTT. Amino acids: CASSPFTRTGGARDQPQHF. The V call is TRBV5-5, the J call TRBJ1-5, with TRBD1 identical over 10 bases. The CDR3 is 19 residues long. V was clipped by 4 bases and J by 5 bases; unmatched bases: 18. Germline-derived CDR1 and CDR2 are SGHKS and YYEKEE (reference sequence).

V usage is TRBV9 and J usage is TRBJ2-4; the D is unclear. The CDR3 totals 16 residues. V lost 0 bases, J lost 1 base, and 11 bases lay in between. Germline lookup yields CDR1 SGDLS and CDR2 YYNGEE. The CDR3 loop is CASSVGFGGAKNIQYF. The CDR3 nucleotides read TGTGCCAGCAGCGTAGGCTTCGGTGGGGCCAAAAACATTCAGTACTTC.

The chain links TRBV29-1 to TRBJ2-7, with D possibly matching TRBD2 (6 bases). Trimming removed 7 bases at V and 3 bases at J, with 19 bases between. The germline gives CDR1 SQVTM, CDR2 ANQGSEA. This CDR3 is 14 amino acids long. CDR3 loop: CSAAILGGVYEQYF. CDR3 nucleotides: TGCAGCGCCGCGATACTTGGAGGGGTCTACGAGCAGTACTTC.

This chain uses TRBV2 with TRBJ2-1; 9 bases match TRBD2. After removal of 5 bases from V and 10 bases from J, the junction contained 15 bases not matched to a gene. The CDR3 totals 16 residues. Germline loops: CDR1 SNHLY, CDR2 FYNNEI. CDR3 nucleotide sequence: TGTGCCAGCAGTACTATCGGGGGTTTAGCGGGAGACGAGCAGTTCTTC. It codes for CASSTIGGLAGDEQFF.

The rearrangement uses TRBV28 and TRBJ2-1, with 10 bases lining up with TRBD2. Germline loops: CDR1 MDHEN, CDR2 SYDVKM. This CDR3 region has 13 residues. The V segment lost 2 bases and the J segment 15 bases; nucleotides outside the gene matches: 7. The CDR3 is CASSLPAGGPPFF. The CDR3 DNA is TGTGCCAGCAGTTTACCAGCGGGAGGGCCACCGTTCTTC. The whole variable domain, remainder taken from reference TRBV28 and TRBJ2-1, is DVKVTQSSRYLVKRTGEKVFLECVQDMDHENMFWYRQDPGLGLRLIYFSYDVKMKEKGDIPEGYSVSREKKERFSLILESASTNQTSMYLCASSLPAGGPPFFGPGTRLTVL.

V usage is TRBV5-4 and J usage is TRBJ2-7; D perhaps matches TRBD1 (6 bases). Germline assignment: CDR1 SGHNT and CDR2 YYREEE (reference sequence). This CDR3 has 16 amino acids. Trimming cost V 0 bases and J 2 bases, with 15 bases left between them. The DNA of the CDR3 is TGTGCCAGCAGCTTGGGGGGGCCCTCGACCCCCTACGAGCAGTACTTC. Protein product: CASSLGGPSTPYEQYF.

With respect to this clone: The same CDR3 arises from other DNA sequences in this sample as well. The chain joins TRBV4-3 to TRBJ2-1; D possibly corresponds to TRBD2 (5 bases). The CDR3 extends over 17 amino acids. The germline V and J ends were trimmed by 0 bases and 0 bases, with 12 bases remaining between them. Germline CDR1 reads LGHNA; CDR2 reads YSLEER. The CDR3 DNA reads as TGCGCCAGCAGCCAAGATCGGGCGGGTAGCTCCTACAATGAGCAGTTCTTC. Its translation: CASSQDRAGSSYNEQFF.

Of note for this clone: Different DNA sequences within this sample yield the same CDR3. This chain uses TRBV5-6 with TRBJ2-2; TRBD1 aligns across 7 bases. Germline CDR1 reads SGHDT; CDR2 reads YYEEEE. The CDR3 covers 15 residues. After removal of 0 bases from V and 1 base from J, the junction contained 0 bases not matched to a gene. DNA of the CDR3: TGTGCCAGCAGCTTGGGGACAGGGAACACCGGGGAGCTGTTTTTT. Protein: CASSLGTGNTGELFF.

The chain carries TRBV27 and TRBJ1-2, with 7 positions matching TRBD1. Unmatched junction bases numbered 12, after V lost 5 bases and J lost 3 bases. Germline V gene data show CDR1 as MNHEY and CDR2 as SMNVEV (reference sequence). The CDR3 sequence is 16 residues long. CDR3 sequence: CASSLTYRGFDYGYTF. The CDR3 DNA follows: TGTGCCAGCAGTCTCACATACAGGGGTTTTGACTATGGCTACACCTTC.

V and J are TRBV28 and TRBJ1-5; D gene ambiguous. CDR1 and CDR2 from the germline V gene are MDHEN and SYDVKM. The CDR3 runs 15 residues. Deletions cut 2 bases from V and 0 bases from J, with 8 bases between. The chain's CDR3 is CASSLDGVSNQPQHF. CDR3 nucleotide sequence: TGTGCCAGCAGTTTAGATGGGGTTAGCAATCAGCCCCAGCATTTT.

The chain couples TRBV28 to TRBJ1-5, with 7 bases fitting TRBD1. V shed 3 bases and J 0 bases; nucleotides not matched to a gene: 17. Germline V gives CDR1 MDHEN, CDR2 SYDVKM. The CDR3 is made up of 20 amino acids. The CDR3 DNA sequence: TGTGCCAGCAGTTTCAGCCGTAAGGACAGGTTCCCTTCTAGCAATCAGCCCCAGCATTTT. Its translation: CASSFSRKDRFPSSNQPQHF. The complete variable domain, with remaining parts taken from reference TRBV28 and TRBJ1-5, reads DVKVTQSSRYLVKRTGEKVFLECVQDMDHENMFWYRQDPGLGLRLIYFSYDVKMKEKGDIPEGYSVSREKKERFSLILESASTNQTSMYLCASSFSRKDRFPSSNQPQHFGDGTRLSIL.

The genes are TRBV11-2 and TRBJ2-1; D unclear. The V and J ends lost 7 bases and 2 bases respectively, with 12 bases between them. This CDR3 has 14 residues. In germline, CDR1 is SGHAT, CDR2 FQNNGV. The chain's CDR3 is CASIGQDPYNEQFF. CDR3 sequence (DNA): TGTGCCAGCATCGGGCAAGACCCCTACAATGAGCAGTTCTTC.

The V gene is TRBV27, the J gene TRBJ2-1; the match to TRBD2 covers 7 bases. Trimming took 3 bases from V and 5 from J; bases not matched to a gene: 7. This CDR3 spans 15 amino acids. CDR1 MNHEY and CDR2 SMNVEV come from the germline V gene (reference sequence). The chain's CDR3 is CASSFTGTNNNEQFF. CDR3 sequence (DNA): TGTGCCAGCAGTTTCACTGGGACTAATAACAATGAGCAGTTCTTC.

This clone came up once. The chain combines TRBV27 with TRBJ2-1; 12 bases fit TRBD2. Germline V CDR1 and CDR2: MNHEY, SMNVEV (reference sequence). Unmatched junction bases numbered 9, after V lost 6 bases and J lost 6 bases. The CDR3 contains 16 residues. The CDR3 DNA sequence: TGTGCCAGCAGGGATTTGACTAGCGGGAGTCTCAATGAGCAGTTCTTC. Its translation: CASRDLTSGSLNEQFF.

As concerns this clone: Other DNA sequences in this sample translate to the same CDR3. The chain has TRBV9 and TRBJ2-3, with D uncertain. Germline V CDR1 and CDR2: SGDLS, YYNGEE. V was trimmed by 3 bases and J by 4 bases, leaving 9 bases between them. This CDR3 region has 13 residues. The DNA for the CDR3 is TGTGCCAGCAGCGCGGGTAGAGCAGATACGCAGTATTTT. As protein: CASSAGRADTQYF.